This TCR beta chain is from a study of blood T cell repertoires in COVID-19. Measured with immunoSEQ multiplex PCR; TCRdb has only the in-frame clones, and not every one. This sample has roughly 76,000 clones, with around 90% found just once. V gave up 0 bases and J gave up 8 bases; unmatched junction bases: 5. The CDR3 runs 14 residues. Germline V lookup: CDR1 SGHNT, CDR2 YYREEE (reference sequence). This receptor was taken from a woman aged 18-29 years with acute or convalescent COVID-19. Sequencing was carried out using peripheral blood. This sequence joins TRBV5-4 and TRBJ2-3; 8 bases are shared with TRBD2. CDR3 nucleotide sequence: TGTGCCAGCAGCTTGGCGGGGGGGGGCCTTACGCAGTATTTT. It encodes CASSLAGGGLTQYF.